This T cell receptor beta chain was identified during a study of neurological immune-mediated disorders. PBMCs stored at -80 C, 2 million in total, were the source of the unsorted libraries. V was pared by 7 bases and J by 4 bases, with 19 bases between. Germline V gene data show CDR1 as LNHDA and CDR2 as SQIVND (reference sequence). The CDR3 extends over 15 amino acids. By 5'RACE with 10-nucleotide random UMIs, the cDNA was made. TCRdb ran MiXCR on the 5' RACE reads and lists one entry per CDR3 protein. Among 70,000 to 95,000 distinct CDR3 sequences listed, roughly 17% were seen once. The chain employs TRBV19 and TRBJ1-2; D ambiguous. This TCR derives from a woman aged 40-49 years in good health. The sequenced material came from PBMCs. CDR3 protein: CASKDRRTDLYGYTF. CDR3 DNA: TGTGCCAGTAAGGACCGCCGCACAGATCTCTATGGCTACACCTTC.